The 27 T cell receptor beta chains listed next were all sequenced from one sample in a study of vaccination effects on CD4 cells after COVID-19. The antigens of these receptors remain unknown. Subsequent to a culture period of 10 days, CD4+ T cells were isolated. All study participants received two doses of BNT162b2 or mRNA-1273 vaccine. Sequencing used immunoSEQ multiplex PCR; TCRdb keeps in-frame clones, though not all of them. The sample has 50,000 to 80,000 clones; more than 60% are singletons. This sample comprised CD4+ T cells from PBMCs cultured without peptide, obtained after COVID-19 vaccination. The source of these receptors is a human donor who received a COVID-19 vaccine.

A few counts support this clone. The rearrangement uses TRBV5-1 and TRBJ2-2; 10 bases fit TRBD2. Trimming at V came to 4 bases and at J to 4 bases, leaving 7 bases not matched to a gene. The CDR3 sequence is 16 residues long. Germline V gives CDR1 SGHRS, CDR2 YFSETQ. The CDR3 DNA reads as TGCGCCAGCAGCGGAATAGCGGGGGGCGGCACCGGGGAGCTGTTTTTT. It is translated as CASSGIAGGGTGELFF.

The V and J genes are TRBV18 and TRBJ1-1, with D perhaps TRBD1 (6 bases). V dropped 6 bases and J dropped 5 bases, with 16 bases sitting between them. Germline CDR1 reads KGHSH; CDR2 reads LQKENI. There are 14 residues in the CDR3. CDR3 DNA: TGTGCCAGCTCCCGCAGTGACAGGACAACTGAAGCTTTCTTT. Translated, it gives CASSRSDRTTEAFF.

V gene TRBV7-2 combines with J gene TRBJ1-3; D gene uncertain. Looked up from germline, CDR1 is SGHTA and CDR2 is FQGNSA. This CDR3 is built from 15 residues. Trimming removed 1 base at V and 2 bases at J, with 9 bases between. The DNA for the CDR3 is TGTGCCAGCAGCTTAGAGGCCGGGACTGGAAACACCATATATTTT. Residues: CASSLEAGTGNTIYF.

In DNA, the CDR3 is TGTGCCAGCAGTCACCACCCGATCCCGGGCCCCTCGAGGGGCTACACCTTC. Protein: CASSHHPIPGPSRGYTF. The gene calls are TRBV27 and TRBJ1-2, with D unresolved. CDR3 length: 17 residues. The V and J ends lost 5 bases and 8 bases respectively, with 27 bases between them. The germline gives CDR1 MNHEY, CDR2 SMNVEV (reference sequence).

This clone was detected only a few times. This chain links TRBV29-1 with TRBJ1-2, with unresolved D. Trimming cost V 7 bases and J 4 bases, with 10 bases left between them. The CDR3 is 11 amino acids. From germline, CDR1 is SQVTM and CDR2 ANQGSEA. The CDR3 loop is CSARKSYGYTF. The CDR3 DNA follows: TGCAGCGCCCGGAAGTCCTATGGCTACACCTTC. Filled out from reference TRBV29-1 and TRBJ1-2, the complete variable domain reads SAVISQKPSRDICQRGTSLTIQCQVDSQVTMMFWYRQQPGQSLTLIATANQGSEATYESGFVIDKFPISRPNLTFSTLTVSNMSPEDSSIYLCSARKSYGYTFGSGTRLTVV.

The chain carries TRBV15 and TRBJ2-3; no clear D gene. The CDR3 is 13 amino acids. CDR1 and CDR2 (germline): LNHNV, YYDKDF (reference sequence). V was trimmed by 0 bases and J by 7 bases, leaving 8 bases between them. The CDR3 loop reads CATSRDILNTQYF. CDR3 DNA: TGTGCCACCAGCAGAGATATCTTGAATACGCAGTATTTT.

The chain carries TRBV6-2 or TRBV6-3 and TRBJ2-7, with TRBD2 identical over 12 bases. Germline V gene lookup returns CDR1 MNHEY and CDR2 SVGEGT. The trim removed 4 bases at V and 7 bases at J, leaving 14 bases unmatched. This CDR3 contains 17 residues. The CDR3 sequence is CASSSPTTSGGLREQYV. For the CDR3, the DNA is TGTGCCAGCAGTTCGCCCACCACTAGCGGGGGGTTGAGGGAGCAGTACGTC.

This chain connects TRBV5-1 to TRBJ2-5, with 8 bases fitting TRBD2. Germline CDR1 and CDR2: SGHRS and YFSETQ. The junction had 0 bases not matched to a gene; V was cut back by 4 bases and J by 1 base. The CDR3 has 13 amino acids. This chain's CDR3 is CASSAGGQETQYF. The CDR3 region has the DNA TGCGCCAGCAGCGCGGGGGGCCAAGAGACCCAGTACTTC.

CDR3 nucleotides: TGTGCCAGCAGTGAAATCGGGACGGATCCTGAAGCTTTCTTT. This encodes CASSEIGTDPEAFF. The chain joins TRBV6-1 to TRBJ1-1, with D possibly matching TRBD1 (5 bases). Germline V gene data show CDR1 as MNHNS and CDR2 as SASEGT. The CDR3 totals 14 residues. Trimming stripped 2 bases from V and 6 bases from J, with 13 bases between.

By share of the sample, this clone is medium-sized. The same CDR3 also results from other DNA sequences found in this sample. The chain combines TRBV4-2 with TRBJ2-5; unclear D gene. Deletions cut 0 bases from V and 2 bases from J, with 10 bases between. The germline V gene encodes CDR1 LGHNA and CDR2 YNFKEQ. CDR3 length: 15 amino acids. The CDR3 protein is CASSQDGRVQETQYF. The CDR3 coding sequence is TGTGCCAGCAGCCAAGATGGACGGGTTCAAGAGACCCAGTACTTC.

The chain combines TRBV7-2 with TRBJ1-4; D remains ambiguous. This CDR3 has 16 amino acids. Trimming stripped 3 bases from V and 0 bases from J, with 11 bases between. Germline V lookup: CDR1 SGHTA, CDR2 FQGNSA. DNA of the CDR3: TGTGCCAGCAGCTTGACCAACATCGCAACTAATGAAAAACTGTTTTTT. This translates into CASSLTNIATNEKLFF.

In DNA form, the CDR3 reads TGTGCCAGCAGCCCGGAAAGGGAAGCTTTCTTT. This sequence encodes CASSPEREAFF. The rearrangement uses TRBV7-2 and TRBJ1-1, with D unclear. The germline V gene has CDR1 SGHTA and CDR2 FQGNSA. CDR3 size: 11 residues. V was pared by 5 bases and J by 8 bases, with 9 bases between. Complete variable domain (other parts from reference TRBV7-2 and TRBJ1-1): GAGVSQSPSNKVTEKGKDVELRCDPISGHTALYWYRQSLGQGLEFLIYFQGNSAPDKSGLPSDRFSAERTGGSVSTLTIQRTQQEDSAVYLCASSPEREAFFGQGTRLTVV.

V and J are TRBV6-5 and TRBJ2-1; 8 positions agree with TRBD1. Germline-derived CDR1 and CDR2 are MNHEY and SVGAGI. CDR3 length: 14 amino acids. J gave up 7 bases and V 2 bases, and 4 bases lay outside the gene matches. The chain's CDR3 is CASSYETGVNEQFF. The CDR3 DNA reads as TGTGCCAGCAGTTACGAGACAGGGGTGAATGAGCAGTTCTTC.

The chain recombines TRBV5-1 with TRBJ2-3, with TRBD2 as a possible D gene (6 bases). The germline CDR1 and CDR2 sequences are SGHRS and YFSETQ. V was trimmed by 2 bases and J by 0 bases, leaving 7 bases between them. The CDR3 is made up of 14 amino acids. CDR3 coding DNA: TGCGCCAGCAGCTTCGGGACTAGCACAGATACGCAGTATTTT. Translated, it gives CASSFGTSTDTQYF.

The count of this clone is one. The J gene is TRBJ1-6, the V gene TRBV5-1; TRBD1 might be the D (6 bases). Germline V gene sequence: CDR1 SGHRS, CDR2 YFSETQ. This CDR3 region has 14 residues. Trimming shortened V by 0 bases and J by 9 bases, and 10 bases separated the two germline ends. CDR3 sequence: CASSLGQGFSPLHF. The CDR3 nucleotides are TGCGCCAGCAGCTTGGGGCAGGGGTTTTCACCCCTCCACTTT. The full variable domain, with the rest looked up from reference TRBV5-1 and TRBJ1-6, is KAGVTQTPRYLIKTRGQQVTLSCSPISGHRSVSWYQQTPGQGLQFLFEYFSETQRNKGNFPGRFSGRQFSNSRSEMNVSTLELGDSALYLCASSLGQGFSPLHFGNGTRLTVT.

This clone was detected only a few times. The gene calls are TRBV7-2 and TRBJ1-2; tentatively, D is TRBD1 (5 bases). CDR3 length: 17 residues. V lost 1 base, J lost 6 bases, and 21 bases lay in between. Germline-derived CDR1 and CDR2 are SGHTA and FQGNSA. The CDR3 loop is CASSLVKMVARADGYTF. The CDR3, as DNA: TGTGCCAGCAGCTTAGTAAAGATGGTCGCCAGGGCTGATGGCTACACCTTC.

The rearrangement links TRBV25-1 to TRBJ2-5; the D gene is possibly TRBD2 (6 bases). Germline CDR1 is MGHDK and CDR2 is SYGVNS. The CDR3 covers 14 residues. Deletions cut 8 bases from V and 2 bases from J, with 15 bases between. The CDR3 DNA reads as TGTGCCAGCGGGGGGATGGGATGGCAAGAGACCCAGTACTTC. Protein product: CASGGMGWQETQYF.

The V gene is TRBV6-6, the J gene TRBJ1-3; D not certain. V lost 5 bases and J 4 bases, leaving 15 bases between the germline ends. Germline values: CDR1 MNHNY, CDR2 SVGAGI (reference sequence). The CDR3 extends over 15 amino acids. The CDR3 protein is CASSAQYPPGNTIYF. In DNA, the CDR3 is TGTGCCAGCAGTGCTCAATACCCCCCCGGAAACACCATATATTTT.

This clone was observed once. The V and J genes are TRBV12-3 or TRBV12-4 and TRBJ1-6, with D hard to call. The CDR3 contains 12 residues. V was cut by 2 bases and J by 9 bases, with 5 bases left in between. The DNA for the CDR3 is TGTGCCAGCAGTTTACAGACTTCACCCCTCCACTTT. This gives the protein CASSLQTSPLHF.

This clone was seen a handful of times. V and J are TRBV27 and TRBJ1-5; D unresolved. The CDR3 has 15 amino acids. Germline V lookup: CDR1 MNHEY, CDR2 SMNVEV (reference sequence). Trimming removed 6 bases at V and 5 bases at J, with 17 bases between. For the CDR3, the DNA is TGTGCCAGCAGCTCCCTCCGGCAGCTTCATCAGCCCCAGCATTTT. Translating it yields CASSSLRQLHQPQHF.

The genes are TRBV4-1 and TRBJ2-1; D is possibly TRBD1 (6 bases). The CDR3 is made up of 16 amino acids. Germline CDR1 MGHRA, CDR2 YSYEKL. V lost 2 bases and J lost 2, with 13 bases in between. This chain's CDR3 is CASSQPTGSPYNEQFF. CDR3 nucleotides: TGCGCCAGCAGCCAACCCACAGGGTCCCCCTACAATGAGCAGTTCTTC.

The chain's CDR3 is CATSEGSYGYTF. In DNA, the CDR3 is TGTGCCACCTCAGAAGGGTCCTATGGCTACACCTTC. This rearrangement joins TRBV6-6 to TRBJ1-2; D ambiguous. Germline CDR1 and CDR2: MNHNY and SVGAGI (reference sequence). V lost 10 bases to trimming and J lost 4 bases, with 13 bases between them. The CDR3 loop spans 12 amino acids.

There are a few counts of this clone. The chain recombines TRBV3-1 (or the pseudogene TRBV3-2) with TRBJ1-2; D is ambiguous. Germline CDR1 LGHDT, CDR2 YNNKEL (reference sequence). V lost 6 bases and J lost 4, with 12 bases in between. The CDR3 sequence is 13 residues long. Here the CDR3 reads CASSRTNPYGYTF. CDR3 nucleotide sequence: TGTGCCAGCAGTCGGACGAACCCCTATGGCTACACCTTC.

The CDR3 here is CASSLLAGPSTDTQYF. In DNA form, the CDR3 reads TGTGCCAGCAGCTTACTAGCGGGGCCTAGCACAGATACGCAGTATTTT. V is TRBV7-3 and J is TRBJ2-3; the match to TRBD2 covers 9 bases. The length of the CDR3 is 16 residues. Germline CDR1 is SGHTA and CDR2 is FQGTGA. Trimming took 2 bases from V and 0 from J; bases not matched to a gene: 3. Looking up the rest from reference TRBV7-3 and TRBJ2-3 gives the full variable domain: GAGVSQTPSNKVTEKGKYVELRCDPISGHTALYWYRQSLGQGPEFLIYFQGTGAADDSGLPNDRFFAVRPEGSVSTLKIQRTERGDSAVYLCASSLLAGPSTDTQYFGPGTRLTVL.

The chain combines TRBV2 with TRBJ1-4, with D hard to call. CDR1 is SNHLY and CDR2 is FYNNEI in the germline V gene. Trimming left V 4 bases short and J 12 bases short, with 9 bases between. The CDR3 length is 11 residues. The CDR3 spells CASSALRELFF. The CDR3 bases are TGTGCCAGCAGTGCGCTTAGGGAACTGTTTTTT.

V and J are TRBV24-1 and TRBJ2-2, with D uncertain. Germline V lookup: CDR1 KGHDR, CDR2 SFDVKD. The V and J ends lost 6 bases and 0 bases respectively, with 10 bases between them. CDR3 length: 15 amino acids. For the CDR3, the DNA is TGTGCCACCAGTTCCGCGTTTCCGAACACCGGGGAGCTGTTTTTT. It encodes CATSSAFPNTGELFF.

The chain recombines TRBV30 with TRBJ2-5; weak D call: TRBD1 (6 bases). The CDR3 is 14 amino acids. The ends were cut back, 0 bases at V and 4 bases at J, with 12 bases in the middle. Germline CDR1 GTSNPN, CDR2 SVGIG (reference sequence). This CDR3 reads CAWSVLDSPETQYF. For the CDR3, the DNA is TGTGCCTGGAGTGTACTGGACAGTCCAGAGACCCAGTACTTC.